Listed below are T cell receptor beta chains from one sample, sequenced in a study of blood T cell repertoires in COVID-19. The method was immunoSEQ multiplex PCR; TCRdb's version includes in-frame clones alone and lacks a portion of them. Altogether about 100,000 clones are present, 88% being singletons, with the ten largest covering under 5.5%. Sequencing was done on a sample of peripheral blood. These receptors originate from a human donor in a cohort sampled during active COVID-19. CDR3s include the opening cysteine and the closing phenylalanine or tryptophan. A D gene is named only where the DNA matches it firmly. Not every row has a clone size; where given, it reads once, few, many or a size class.

d_gene,j_gene,abundance,v_gene,CDR3nt,CDR3aa
.,TRBJ1-2,.,TRBV2,TGTGCCAGCAGTAAACGCGGAGGCTATGGCTACACCTTC,CASSKRGGYGYTF
.,TRBJ2-2,.,TRBV27,TGTGCTTCCGGGGTGCGCACCGGGGAGCTGTTTTTT,CASGVRTGELFF
.,TRBJ2-1,few,TRBV11-2,TGTGCCAGCAGCCTCAGGGCGGCCTCCTACAATGAGCAGTTCTTC,CASSLRAASYNEQFF
.,TRBJ1-5,.,TRBV4-1,TGCGCCAGCAGCCACGTGGGGCAGGGTAAGCCCCAGCATTTT,CASSHVGQGKPQHF
TRBD2,TRBJ2-1,.,TRBV6-1,TGTGCCAGCAGTGATGGAGGACTAGCGGGAAAGTGGGTCAATGAGCAGTTCTTC,CASSDGGLAGKWVNEQFF
.,TRBJ2-1,.,TRBV24-1,TGTGCCACCAGTGATTTTCTTGAGGCGAGGAGGGGTGAGCAGTTCTTC,CATSDFLEARRGEQFF
TRBD2,TRBJ2-1,.,TRBV27,TGTGCCAGCAGTTCTCGAGCGGGAGCCCCTTACAATGAGCAGTTCTTC,CASSSRAGAPYNEQFF
TRBD2,TRBJ2-5,.,TRBV6-1,TGTGCCAGCAGTGAAGCGCAAATTTTACTAGCGGGAGACGGTGAGACCCAGTACTTC,CASSEAQILLAGDGETQYF
.,TRBJ2-1,.,TRBV4-2,TGTGCCAGCAGCCTTCATGGAAGCGCCCCTTACAATGAGCAGTTCTTC,CASSLHGSAPYNEQFF
.,TRBJ2-7,.,TRBV27,TGTGCCAGCAGTCCTCGACAGAGCTCCTACGAGCAGTACTTC,CASSPRQSSYEQYF
.,TRBJ2-7,.,TRBV4-1,TGCGCCAGCAGCCAAGGTCGTTACTACGAGCAGTACTTC,CASSQGRYYEQYF
.,TRBJ2-4,once,TRBV15,TGTGCCACCAGCAGAGATGTAAGGGAGACCATGCCCACAGCCAAAAACATTCAGTACTTC,CATSRDVRETMPTAKNIQYF
TRBD1,TRBJ2-5,once,TRBV7-9,TGTGCCAGCACTGGCGCAGGGGGTGCACAAGAGACCCAGTACTTC,CASTGAGGAQETQYF
.,TRBJ2-3,.,TRBV23-1,TGCGCCAGCAGTCAAAGGAGGGGTAATACGCAGTATTTT,CASSQRRGNTQYF
TRBD2,TRBJ2-5,.,TRBV28,TGTGCCAGCAGTTTGTACCCGGGACTAGCAGAGGGGGGGGAGACCCAGTACTTC,CASSLYPGLAEGGETQYF
TRBD2,TRBJ2-7,medium-sized,TRBV4-2,TGTGCCAGCAGCCCAGGGACTAGCGAGTCCTACGAGCAGTACTTC,CASSPGTSESYEQYF
TRBD2,TRBJ2-5,once,TRBV6-1,TGTGCCAGCAGTGGACTAGCGGGGCCCCCACAAGAGACCCAGTACTTC,CASSGLAGPPQETQYF
.,TRBJ2-6,.,TRBV30,TGTGCCTGGAGTGCAGGGTCTGGGGCCAACGTCCTGACTTTC,CAWSAGSGANVLTF
.,TRBJ2-7,.,TRBV27,TGTGCCAGCAGTTTTAGAGGATACGAGCAGTACTTC,CASSFRGYEQYF
TRBD1,TRBJ1-1,.,TRBV7-2,TGTGCCAGCAGCTTAAGGGGGCGTGACACTGAAGCTTTCTTT,CASSLRGRDTEAFF